A single sample is the source of the 31 T cell receptor beta chains below, sequenced in a study of CD8 T cells in Susac syndrome. RNA, at 0.5 to 1 ug, was reverse transcribed with random hexamers. TCRdb re-called the immunoSEQ multiplex PCR reads with MiXCR, one entry per CDR3 protein. This sample has 150,000 to 180,000 distinct CDR3 sequences, with 95% found just once. The sequencing input was CD4+ T cells from PBMCs. These receptors all come from a human donor with Susac syndrome.

The chain is built from TRBV27 and TRBJ2-2, with no clear D. From germline, CDR1 is MNHEY and CDR2 SMNVEV (reference sequence). CDR3 size: 14 residues. V gave up 2 bases and J gave up 5 bases, with 9 bases separating them. CDR3 bases: TGTGCCAGCAGTTTAACAATCTCGACCGGGGAGCTGTTTTTT. Translating gives CASSLTISTGELFF.

The chain employs TRBV20-1 and TRBJ1-2; tentative D call: TRBD1 (6 bases). The ends were cut back, 3 bases at V and 4 bases at J, with 9 bases in the middle. CDR3 length: 12 amino acids. The V gene's germline CDR1 is DFQATT and CDR2 SNEGSKA (reference sequence). Here the CDR3 reads CSARDSFYGYTF. DNA for the CDR3: TGCAGTGCTAGGGACAGTTTCTATGGCTACACCTTC.

The gene calls are TRBV6-2 or TRBV6-3 and TRBJ2-4; D gene ambiguous. Germline assignment: CDR1 MNHEY and CDR2 SVGEGT. V gave up 4 bases and J gave up 2 bases, with 9 bases separating them. The CDR3 is 14 residues long. The CDR3 region has the DNA TGTGCCAGCAGTTCCGCCACCCCCAAAAACATTCAGTACTTC. It yields the protein CASSSATPKNIQYF.

There are a few counts of this clonotype. The chain joins TRBV27 to TRBJ1-2; D gene uncertain. The germline V gene encodes CDR1 MNHEY and CDR2 SMNVEV (reference sequence). The CDR3 extends over 13 amino acids. Trimming stripped 2 bases from V and 2 bases from J, with 6 bases between. This CDR3 reads CASSLGGNYGYTF. The CDR3 DNA is TGTGCCAGCAGTTTAGGAGGCAACTATGGCTACACCTTC.

The chain carries TRBV14 and TRBJ1-1, with D uncertain. V lost 3 bases and J lost 4, with 15 bases in between. This CDR3 is 15 amino acids long. The germline V gene has CDR1 SGHDN and CDR2 FVKESK. CDR3 bases: TGTGCCAGCAGCCAGCGAACCGGGTTCTTCACTGAAGCTTTCTTT. It specifies CASSQRTGFFTEAFF.

The chain uses TRBV6-5 and TRBJ1-6; a possible D gene is TRBD1 (5 bases). The CDR3 length is 15 residues. Germline V gene lookup returns CDR1 MNHEY and CDR2 SVGAGI. Trimming left V 6 bases short and J 7 bases short, with 16 bases between. In DNA, the CDR3 is TGTGCCAGCAGCCATCGGGGACCGGTAAATTCACCCCTCCACTTT. Its translation: CASSHRGPVNSPLHF.

This chain connects TRBV2 to TRBJ1-1, with D possibly being TRBD1 (5 bases). The V and J ends lost 10 bases and 1 base respectively, with 16 bases between them. This CDR3 has 14 amino acids. Germline CDR1 reads SNHLY; CDR2 reads FYNNEI. CDR3 amino acids: CATQSGQGNTEAFF. CDR3 nucleotides: TGTGCCACCCAATCAGGGCAGGGGAACACTGAAGCTTTCTTT.

V usage is TRBV3-1 and J usage is TRBJ2-5, with D perhaps being TRBD1 or TRBD2 (5 bases each). The ends were cut back, 2 bases at V and 6 bases at J, with 22 bases in the middle. The CDR3 extends over 17 amino acids. CDR1 and CDR2 (germline): LGHDT, YNNKEL (reference sequence). Here the CDR3 reads CASSQWVGQPPGQTQYF. The CDR3 nucleotides are TGTGCCAGCAGCCAATGGGTTGGGCAGCCGCCGGGGCAGACCCAGTACTTC.

This chain links TRBV20-1 with TRBJ2-5, with 7 bases fitting TRBD1. CDR1 is DFQATT and CDR2 is SNEGSKA in the germline V gene (reference sequence). V was pared by 3 bases and J by 2 bases, with 6 bases of the junction left unmatched. The CDR3 consists of 14 residues. DNA for the CDR3: TGCAGTGCTAGGGGGGACAGAGCACAAGAGACCCAGTACTTC. Protein product: CSARGDRAQETQYF.

This chain joins TRBV25-1 and TRBJ1-2, with D possibly being TRBD1 (5 bases). This CDR3 is 13 amino acids long. V was pared by 8 bases and J by 7 bases, with 17 bases between. Germline V gene data show CDR1 as MGHDK and CDR2 as SYGVNS. CDR3 sequence (DNA): TGTGCCAGCTTTGGGCAGGGTACAAGTGGCTACACCTTC. This codes for CASFGQGTSGYTF.

CDR3 nucleotide sequence: TGTGCCAGTAGTGAAGGCACGGGCGGAAACACCATATATTTT. Translation: CASSEGTGGNTIYF. V gene TRBV19 combines with J gene TRBJ1-3, with D hard to call. The CDR3 has 14 residues. V was trimmed by 5 bases and J by 4 bases, leaving 12 bases between them. Germline values: CDR1 LNHDA, CDR2 SQIVND (reference sequence).

V and J are TRBV29-1 and TRBJ2-7, with unresolved D. Germline V gene lookup returns CDR1 SQVTM and CDR2 ANQGSEA. V was clipped by 4 bases and J by 7 bases, with 14 bases between them. The CDR3 runs to 12 residues. CDR3 in DNA: TGCAGCGTTGGGGGAATCGGTGAGGAGCAGTACTTC. Translation gives CSVGGIGEEQYF.

The CDR3: CSVAPDNEQFF. DNA of the CDR3: TGCAGCGTTGCTCCTGACAATGAGCAGTTCTTC. The V gene is TRBV29-1, the J gene TRBJ2-1; no clear D. The CDR3 is 11 residues long. Germline CDR1 and CDR2: SQVTM and ANQGSEA. V dropped 4 bases and J dropped 5 bases, with 6 bases sitting between them.

V is TRBV9 and J is TRBJ2-1; D perhaps matches TRBD1 (5 bases). Between the trimmed V and J ends, which lost 1 base and 5 bases, there was a span of 16 bases. From germline, CDR1 is SGDLS and CDR2 YYNGEE. The CDR3 is made up of 16 amino acids. The CDR3 DNA reads TGTGCCAGCAGCGTATCCTCAGGGATTCGGAACAATGAGCAGTTCTTC. Translation: CASSVSSGIRNNEQFF.

The chain couples TRBV10-3 to TRBJ1-2, with D maybe TRBD1 (6 bases). V dropped 5 bases and J dropped 4 bases, with 11 bases sitting between them. The CDR3 spans 13 residues. Germline CDR1 and CDR2: ENHRY and SYGVKD. In nucleotides, the CDR3 is TGTGCCATCAGTTTCGACAGGCTCTATGGCTACACCTTC. Translation: CAISFDRLYGYTF.

The chain links TRBV5-1 to TRBJ2-1; TRBD1 matches 8 bases. The CDR3 has 15 residues. The J segment lost 5 bases and the V segment lost 4 bases, leaving 8 bases of the junction unmatched. The germline gives CDR1 SGHRS, CDR2 YFSETQ. This chain's CDR3 is CASSGGTGPNNEQFF. As DNA, the CDR3 is TGCGCCAGCAGCGGAGGGACAGGACCTAACAATGAGCAGTTCTTC.

V gene TRBV7-9 combines with J gene TRBJ2-5, with 8 positions matching TRBD2. From germline, CDR1 is SEHNR and CDR2 FQNEAQ (reference sequence). The CDR3 is 15 residues long. Trimming cost V 5 bases and J 1 base; bases outside gene matches: 6. CDR3 in DNA: TGTGCCAGCAGCCCGGGGGGGCAGGTCCAAGAGACCCAGTACTTC. Translated: CASSPGGQVQETQYF.

V and J are TRBV4-3 and TRBJ2-1; D perhaps matches TRBD1 (6 bases). Germline V lookup: CDR1 LGHNA, CDR2 YSLEER. Trimming left V 6 bases short and J 4 bases short, with 16 bases between. The CDR3 consists of 15 residues. The CDR3 region has the DNA TGCGCCAGCAGACAGGACAGCGATAATTACAATGAGCAGTTCTTC. This encodes CASRQDSDNYNEQFF.

The J gene is TRBJ2-5, the V gene TRBV15; TRBD1 or TRBD2 may be the D gene (5 bases each). Per the germline V gene, CDR1 is LNHNV and CDR2 is YYDKDF (reference sequence). V lost 3 bases, J lost 4 bases, and 12 bases lay in between. The CDR3 runs 14 residues. CDR3 coding DNA: TGTGCCACCAGCAGGACAGCTGGGGGAGAGACCCAGTACTTC. Translating gives CATSRTAGGETQYF.

The chain couples TRBV5-4 to TRBJ1-2; weak D call: TRBD1 (6 bases). Germline loops: CDR1 SGHNT, CDR2 YYREEE (reference sequence). The CDR3 extends over 11 amino acids. V was pared by 4 bases and J by 7 bases, with 8 bases between. The CDR3 sequence is CASSQQGGYTF. In nucleotides, the CDR3 is TGTGCCAGCAGCCAACAGGGTGGCTACACCTTC.

V and J are TRBV27 and TRBJ2-1; D possibly corresponds to TRBD2 (5 bases). The CDR3 is 16 residues long. Germline loops: CDR1 MNHEY, CDR2 SMNVEV (reference sequence). The V end lost 6 bases, the J end lost 4 bases, and 19 bases lay between the germline ends. In DNA form, the CDR3 reads TGTGCCAGCAGAACCCCGAGGGCTACGACTTACAATGAGCAGTTCTTC. Translating it yields CASRTPRATTYNEQFF.

CDR3 DNA sequence: TGCAGCGTTGTTATTCTACAGATAGCTTTCTTT. Translating gives CSVVILQIAFF. This chain joins TRBV29-1 and TRBJ1-1; no clear D. Per the germline V gene, CDR1 is SQVTM and CDR2 is ANQGSEA. The V end lost 4 bases, the J end lost 10 bases, and 13 bases lay between the germline ends. The CDR3 sequence is 11 residues long.

The chain employs TRBV9 and TRBJ2-5; 10 bases match TRBD2. The CDR3 runs 17 residues. Germline V gives CDR1 SGDLS, CDR2 YYNGEE. J lost 2 bases, V lost 3 bases, and 10 bases had no gene match. CDR3 DNA sequence: TGTGCCAGCAGCGCGGACCCTAGCGGGGGTATTCAAGAGACCCAGTACTTC. It translates to CASSADPSGGIQETQYF.

The chain combines TRBV5-1 with TRBJ2-5; D gene unclear. This CDR3 spans 14 amino acids. The V and J ends lost 0 bases and 4 bases respectively, with 10 bases between them. Looked up from germline, CDR1 is SGHRS and CDR2 is YFSETQ. DNA for the CDR3: TGCGCCAGCAGCTTGGCTCACGATGGAGAGACCCAGTACTTC. It yields the protein CASSLAHDGETQYF.

This chain uses TRBV2 with TRBJ2-3; D ambiguous. Germline CDR1 reads SNHLY; CDR2 reads FYNNEI. The CDR3 covers 12 residues. V was shortened by 2 bases and J by 4 bases, with 4 bases between the two germline ends. The DNA for the CDR3 is TGTGCCAGCAGTGAAATCCCAGATACGCAGTATTTT. It specifies CASSEIPDTQYF.

The chain uses TRBV5-1 and TRBJ2-1; D gene uncertain. The germline V gene encodes CDR1 SGHRS and CDR2 YFSETQ. Trimming cost V 0 bases and J 5 bases, with 12 bases left between them. The CDR3 covers 15 residues. In DNA form, the CDR3 reads TGCGCCAGCAGCTTGGCCGGCTTGACCGACAATGAGCAGTTCTTC. Encoded protein: CASSLAGLTDNEQFF.

The genes are TRBV4-1 and TRBJ2-4; 15 bases are shared with TRBD2. V dropped 2 bases and J dropped 5; count of bases not matched to a gene: 4. Germline CDR1 and CDR2: MGHRA and YSYEKL. This CDR3 is built from 17 residues. The CDR3 nucleotides are TGCGCCAGCAGCCAACTACGGACTAGCGGGAGGGAAAACATTCAGTACTTC. It encodes CASSQLRTSGRENIQYF.

The V call is TRBV27, the J call TRBJ2-7, with TRBD1 matching 7 bases. The CDR3 totals 13 residues. The germline gives CDR1 MNHEY, CDR2 SMNVEV (reference sequence). V shed 8 bases, J shed 3 bases, and the junction held 7 bases outside the gene matches. CDR3 bases: TGTGCCAGCGGCAGGGGACAGAACTACGAGCAGTACTTC. Encoded protein: CASGRGQNYEQYF.

The genes are TRBV9 and TRBJ1-2; tentative D call: TRBD1 (5 bases). The CDR3 is 15 amino acids. CDR1 is SGDLS, CDR2 YYNGEE, per germline. V was shortened by 0 bases and J by 11 bases, with 20 bases between the two germline ends. CDR3 DNA: TGTGCCAGCAGCGTAGTTGCGGGGACCCAACACCAATACACCTTC. Translated: CASSVVAGTQHQYTF.

This chain connects TRBV5-1 to TRBJ2-1; TRBD2 matches 15 bases. V lost 4 bases, J lost 0 bases, and 11 bases stayed unmatched. The germline V gene encodes CDR1 SGHRS and CDR2 YFSETQ. This CDR3 is built from 20 residues. CDR3 in DNA: TGCGCCAGCAGCAGGTCTCCGGGGACTAGCGGGGGGAGCTCCTACAATGAGCAGTTCTTC. Translated: CASSRSPGTSGGSSYNEQFF.

DNA for the CDR3: TGCAGCGTTGAAGAAGGGGCTCTTGGGGACTATGGCTACACCTTC. Translating it yields CSVEEGALGDYGYTF. The rearrangement joins TRBV29-1 to TRBJ1-2, with D tentatively TRBD1 (5 bases). The V gene's germline CDR1 is SQVTM and CDR2 ANQGSEA. V was pared by 0 bases and J by 3 bases, with 14 bases between. This CDR3 contains 15 residues.